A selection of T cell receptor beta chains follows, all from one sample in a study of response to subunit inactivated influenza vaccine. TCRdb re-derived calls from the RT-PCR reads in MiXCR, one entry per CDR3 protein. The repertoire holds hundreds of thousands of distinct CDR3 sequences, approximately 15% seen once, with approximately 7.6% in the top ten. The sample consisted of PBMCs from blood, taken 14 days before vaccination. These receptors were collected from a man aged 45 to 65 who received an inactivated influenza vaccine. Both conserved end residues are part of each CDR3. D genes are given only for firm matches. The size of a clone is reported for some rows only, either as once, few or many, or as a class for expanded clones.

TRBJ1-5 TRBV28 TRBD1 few TGTGCCAGCAGTTTATCCTTCCGCACTGGGGACAGCGCCTTATTGGGCAATCAGCCCCAGCATTTT CASSLSFRTGDSALLGNQPQHF
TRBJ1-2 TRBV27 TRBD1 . TGTGCCAGCACCCATTCGACCGGGACAGGGATCCGCGGCTACACCTTC CASTHSTGTGIRGYTF
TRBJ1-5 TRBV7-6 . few TGTGCCAGCAGCGCGTCAGGGGCCCGCCAGCCCCAGCATTTT CASSASGARQPQHF
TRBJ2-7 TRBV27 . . TGTGCCAGCAGTTTAGGAGAGGACACCGCCGAGCAGTACTTC CASSLGEDTAEQYF
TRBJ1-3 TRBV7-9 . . TGTGCCAGCAGCTTAGCTGCGGGGTCCCTGGCTGGAAACACCATATATTTT CASSLAAGSLAGNTIYF
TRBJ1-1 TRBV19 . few TGTGCCAGTAGGGCCTCGGGAGGGAATGCAGCTTTCTTT CASRASGGNAAFF
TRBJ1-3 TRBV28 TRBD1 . TGTGCCAGCACCGATAGGGGGACAGGGGGAAACACCATATATTTT CASTDRGTGGNTIYF
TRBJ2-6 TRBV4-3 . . TGCGCCAGCAGCCAAGATGTCAGCTCTGGGGCCAACGTCCTGACTTTC CASSQDVSSGANVLTF
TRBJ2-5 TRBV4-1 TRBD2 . TGCGCCAGCAGCCAAGAAGGTAGCGGGGTCCAAGAGACCCAGTACTTC CASSQEGSGVQETQYF
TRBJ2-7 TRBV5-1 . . TGCGCCAGCAGCTCGGACATGATGAGTTACTTC CASSSDMMSYF
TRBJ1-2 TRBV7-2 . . TGTGCCAGCAGCTTTCGGGGGCGGGAGCCCTACACCTTC CASSFRGREPYTF
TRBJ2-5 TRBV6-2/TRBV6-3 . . TGTGCCAGCAGTTTTGCCGGGGATGAGACCCAGTACTTC CASSFAGDETQYF
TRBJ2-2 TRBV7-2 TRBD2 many TGTGCCAGCAGCATTAGCGTGGGACTAGGTCCTACCGGGGAGCTGTTTTTT CASSISVGLGPTGELFF
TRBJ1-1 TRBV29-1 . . TGCAGCGTTGAGGACCCCCGGGTCGCTGAAGCTTTCTTT CSVEDPRVAEAFF
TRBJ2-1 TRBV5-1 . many TGCGCCAGCAGCTCGGGGACGGTTTCCTACAATGAGCAGTTCTTC CASSSGTVSYNEQFF
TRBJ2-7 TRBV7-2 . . TGTGCCACCTACCTAGGGGGCGAGCAGTACTTC CATYLGGEQYF
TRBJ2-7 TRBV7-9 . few TGTGCCAGCAGCCTAGGGGAGGGGACAGGTACCTACGAGCAGTACTTC CASSLGEGTGTYEQYF
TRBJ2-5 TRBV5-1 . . TGCGCCAGCAGCTTGGCGGTAGCGGTGGAGACCCAGTACTTC CASSLAVAVETQYF
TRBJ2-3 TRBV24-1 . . TGTGCCACCAGCATGGACTACACAGATACGCAGTATTTT CATSMDYTDTQYF
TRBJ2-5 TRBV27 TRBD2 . TGTGCCAGCAGTTTATTTCCTAGCGGGCCCCAGGAAACCCAGTACTTC CASSLFPSGPQETQYF
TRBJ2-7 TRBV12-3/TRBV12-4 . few TGTGCCAGCAGTCCCCCGGGACATCTGAAGAACGAGCAGTACTTC CASSPPGHLKNEQYF
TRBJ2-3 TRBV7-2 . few TGTGCCAGCAGCCACGCCCAAACAGATACGCAGTATTTT CASSHAQTDTQYF
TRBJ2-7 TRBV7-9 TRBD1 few TGTGCCAGCAGCTCCAGACAGGGGGACTACGAGCAGTACTTC CASSSRQGDYEQYF